This TCR beta chain comes out of a study of pediatric ulcerative colitis. Notes on the study in general: Rectal repertoires separated controls, mild-moderate and acute severe colitis. Blood-rectal clonal overlap within each person was significantly higher in ulcerative colitis patients than controls. No controls had the two rectal clonotypes shared by ulcerative colitis patients.

Sequencing depth was up to 500,000 reads per sample. The assay was immunoSEQ multiplex PCR, and TCRdb's table has in-frame clones only and misses some. The sample contains 10,000 to 13,000 clones, roughly 82% of which appear only once. Germline V gene lookup returns CDR1 LGHNA and CDR2 YNFKEQ. The V end lost 1 base, the J end lost 5 bases, and 14 bases lay between the germline ends. The CDR3 has 15 amino acids. The rectum was sampled with one to two pinch biopsies at colonoscopy. On this clone: As yet, its antigen is unknown.

Sequencing used gut tissue. The clonotype originates from a girl between 10 and 17 years old who was a control in a study of pediatric ulcerative colitis. The rearrangement uses TRBV4-2 and TRBJ2-5; tentatively, D is TRBD1 or TRBD2 (5 bases each). The CDR3, as DNA: TGTGCCAGCAGCCAAGGAGCTGGAGAGGGGGAGACCCAGTACTTC. The encoded protein is CASSQGAGEGETQYF.